Described below is a single TCR beta chain sequence and its context. This sample is part of a study of blood T cell repertoires in COVID-19. On the study more broadly: Some COVID-19 samples were acute and others convalescent; all came from the United States, Italy and Spain. PBMCs, B-cell-depleted T cells, or T cells provided the cDNA or gDNA that made up the material.

CDR1 is PRHDT, CDR2 FYEKMQ, per germline (reference sequence). CDR3 size: 13 residues. V was clipped by 2 bases and J by 4 bases; unmatched bases: 0. The authors' processing: Nucleated cell counts were estimated from reference gene primer amplification. Profiling relied on immunoSEQ multiplex PCR, and the TCRdb table lists in-frame clones only, not all of them. V and J calls and clone size are given by that table; D and trimming were obtained from the DNA. The sample includes approximately 100,000 clones, 87% of them seen just once. This chain uses TRBV13 with TRBJ1-1; 8 nucleotides match TRBD1. The clonotype comes from a woman in her thirties with acute or convalescent COVID-19. Sequenced: peripheral blood. CDR3 nucleotides: TGTGCCAGCAGCTTACAGGGGGCCACTGAAGCTTTCTTT. Protein product: CASSLQGATEAFF.